The 19 T cell receptor beta chains presented below share a single source sample, sequenced in a study of metastatic and nonmetastatic thyroid tumors. Treatment of any kind had been given to no patient before thyroid surgery. TCRdb re-clonotyped the PCR reads through MiXCR. The sample lists over 15,000 clones, approximately 31% seen once, with roughly 13% in the top ten. Sequenced input: tumor tissue. These receptors were taken from a male donor with papillary thyroid cancer or a benign thyroid nodule (not recorded which). Some clones in this sample may be carry-over from other donors' samples.

This clone qualifies as medium-sized. The chain carries TRBV19 and TRBJ1-4; the D gene is possibly TRBD1 (5 bases). The V end lost 3 bases, the J end lost 0 bases, and 8 bases lay between the germline ends. Germline CDR1 and CDR2: LNHDA and SQIVND (reference sequence). CDR3 size: 15 residues. The CDR3 nucleotides are TGTGCCAGTAGTATGGGGGTGGCAACTAATGAAAAACTGTTTTTT. Translating gives CASSMGVATNEKLFF.

This clone was recorded at least ten times. This sequence joins TRBV6-1 and TRBJ2-7; the match to TRBD2 covers 7 bases. Germline V gene sequence: CDR1 MNHNS, CDR2 SASEGT. The CDR3 sequence is 13 residues long. Unmatched junction bases numbered 3, after V lost 5 bases and J lost 2 bases. CDR3 in amino acids: CASSMGGTYEQYF. The CDR3 DNA reads TGTGCCAGCAGTATGGGGGGGACCTACGAGCAGTACTTC.

The chain joins TRBV30 to TRBJ1-2, with 8 bases matching TRBD1. CDR3 length equals 12 residues. J lost 4 bases, V lost 6 bases, and 4 bases had no gene match. CDR1 is GTSNPN and CDR2 is SVGIG in the germline V gene (reference sequence). Here the CDR3 DNA reads TGTGCCTGTCCACAGGGGGGCTATGGCTACACCTTC. Its protein product is CACPQGGYGYTF.

To note about this clone: Likely a read error: the CDR3 ends without its conserved phenylalanine or tryptophan. CDR3 nucleotides: TGTGCCAGCAGCTCACAGGGGATCCCCTGTGGCTACACCTCC. It is translated as CASSSQGIPCGYTS. The chain employs TRBV7-9 and TRBJ1-2, with TRBD1 matching over 7 bases. CDR3 length: 14 amino acids. After removal of 4 bases from V and 7 bases from J, the junction contained 9 bases not matched to a gene. Germline assignment: CDR1 SEHNR and CDR2 FQNEAQ (reference sequence).

In this sample, this clone turned up many times. CDR3 bases: TGTGCCAGCAGACGACAGCAGGGAAACACTGAAGCTTTCTTT. It encodes CASRRQQGNTEAFF. This sequence joins TRBV6-2 or TRBV6-3 and TRBJ1-1; possible D gene TRBD1, 5 bases. Trimming left V 6 bases short and J 2 bases short, with 13 bases between. The CDR3 covers 14 residues. The germline V gene encodes CDR1 MNHEY and CDR2 SVGEGT.

This clone appeared many times. V and J are TRBV5-1 and TRBJ2-3; D not resolved. The CDR3 has 14 amino acids. Trimming took off 0 bases at V and 0 bases at J, with 5 bases between the two ends. Germline V CDR1 and CDR2: SGHRS, YFSETQ. The CDR3 nucleotides read TGCGCCAGCAGCTTGGTAGTTAGCACAGATACGCAGTATTTT. This encodes CASSLVVSTDTQYF.

This clone was detected a few times. This rearrangement joins TRBV2 to TRBJ1-1; D might be TRBD1 (5 bases). Germline V gene data show CDR1 as SNHLY and CDR2 as FYNNEI. The CDR3 is made up of 14 amino acids. Trimming stripped 4 bases from V and 2 bases from J, with 11 bases between. Written as DNA, the CDR3 is TGTGCCAGCAGTGTCTCGGGGCAAAACACTGAAGCTTTCTTT. It encodes CASSVSGQNTEAFF.

This clone showed up many times. A much larger clone lies a single base off, so this may be a read error. This specimen includes other DNA sequences encoding the same CDR3. The V gene is TRBV11-2, the J gene TRBJ1-2, with D possibly matching TRBD1 (6 bases). The CDR3 sequence is 13 residues long. The V gene lost 4 bases and the J gene lost 8 bases, with 14 bases spanning the gap. CDR1 and CDR2 (germline): SGHAT, FQNNGV. The CDR3, as DNA: TGTGCCAGCAGCTCCCCCACAGGGCTCGGCTACACCTTC. It yields the protein CASSSPTGLGYTF. Together with reference TRBV11-2 and TRBJ1-2, the CDR3 gives the full variable domain: EAGVAQSPRYKIIEKRQSVAFWCNPISGHATLYWYQQILGQGPKLLIQFQNNGVVDDSQLPKDRFSAERLKGVDSTLKIQPAKLEDSAVYLCASSSPTGLGYTFGSGTRLTVV.

This clone appeared many times. The chain is built from TRBV20-1 and TRBJ2-3; D unresolved. Germline V gene data show CDR1 as DFQATT and CDR2 as SNEGSKA (reference sequence). Trimming stripped 5 bases from V and 0 bases from J, with 12 bases between. This CDR3 spans 14 amino acids. In DNA, the CDR3 is TGCAGTGCTCGCCCTGGACCCAGCACAGATACGCAGTATTTT. Translating it yields CSARPGPSTDTQYF.

This clone was recorded at least ten times. The chain joins TRBV25-1 to TRBJ2-3; D perhaps matches TRBD2 (6 bases). The ends were cut back, 2 bases at V and 7 bases at J, with 16 bases in the middle. The V gene's germline CDR1 is MGHDK and CDR2 SYGVNS. The CDR3 consists of 15 residues. The CDR3 DNA sequence: TGTGCCAGCAGTGAAGGGACTCCCGGGGTGTATACGCAGTATTTT. Translation gives CASSEGTPGVYTQYF.

This clone is a singleton in its sample. The chain couples TRBV11-2 to TRBJ2-1; the D is unclear. The CDR3 has 15 amino acids. The V gene's germline CDR1 is SGHAT and CDR2 FQNNGV. The ends were cut back, 7 bases at V and 0 bases at J, with 13 bases in the middle. CDR3 amino acids: CASKLKQSSYNEQFF. In DNA form, the CDR3 reads TGTGCCAGCAAGCTTAAGCAGAGCTCCTACAATGAGCAGTTCTTC.

The chain combines TRBV7-2 with TRBJ2-5, with TRBD2 identical over 10 bases. V was clipped by 3 bases and J by 4 bases; unmatched bases: 5. This CDR3 comprises 15 residues. Germline-derived CDR1 and CDR2 are SGHTA and FQGNSA. The CDR3 DNA is TGTGCCAGCAGCTTTAGCGGGAGGTACGGAGAGACCCAGTACTTC. It encodes CASSFSGRYGETQYF.

This clone rates as medium-sized. The genes are TRBV15 and TRBJ2-3; possibly TRBD1 or TRBD2 for D (5 bases each). CDR3 length: 15 residues. Trimming took off 1 base at V and 3 bases at J, with 11 bases between the two ends. The V gene's germline CDR1 is LNHNV and CDR2 YYDKDF (reference sequence). The CDR3 protein is CATSRGGSGTDTQYF. The CDR3 DNA sequence: TGTGCCACCAGCAGAGGGGGGAGTGGTACAGATACGCAGTATTTT. Looking up the rest from reference TRBV15 and TRBJ2-3 gives the full variable domain: DAMVIQNPRYQVTQFGKPVTLSCSQTLNHNVMYWYQQKSSQAPKLLFHYYDKDFNNEADTPDNFQSRRPNTSFCFLDIRSPGLGDTAMYLCATSRGGSGTDTQYFGPGTRLTVL.

This clone showed up just a few times. The V gene is TRBV28, the J gene TRBJ1-6; D is unresolved. Trimming cost V 4 bases and J 5 bases, with 9 bases left between them. This CDR3 region has 14 residues. CDR1 and CDR2 (germline): MDHEN, SYDVKM. This CDR3 reads CASSYGRHNSPLHF. DNA for the CDR3: TGTGCCAGCAGTTACGGGCGACATAATTCACCCCTCCACTTT.

The V call is TRBV20-1, the J call TRBJ1-1; 11 bases line up with TRBD1. The germline gives CDR1 DFQATT, CDR2 SNEGSKA (reference sequence). V lost 3 bases to trimming and J lost 0 bases; unmatched junction nucleotides: 9. The CDR3 sequence is 17 residues long. CDR3 coding DNA: TGCAGTGCTAGCCGGACAGGGGGCGTTATCATGAACACTGAAGCTTTCTTT. Translating gives CSASRTGGVIMNTEAFF.

This chain uses TRBV29-1 with TRBJ1-1, with 9 bases aligning to TRBD1. Per germline, CDR1 SQVTM and CDR2 ANQGSEA. The CDR3 spans 14 residues. The CDR3 DNA is TGCAGAGCTGGGGGACAGGGCTCGAACACTGAAGCTTTCTTT. It encodes CRAGGQGSNTEAFF.

This clone was observed once. This chain links TRBV19 with TRBJ1-3; weak D call: TRBD1 (5 bases). Trimming shortened V by 4 bases and J by 0 bases, and 22 bases separated the two germline ends. Germline assignment: CDR1 LNHDA and CDR2 SQIVND (reference sequence). The CDR3 has 19 residues. The CDR3 spells CASSRDFSQRLRSGNTIYF. CDR3 nucleotide sequence: TGTGCCAGTAGTAGGGACTTTAGTCAACGCCTCCGCTCTGGAAACACCATATATTTT.

V usage is TRBV19 and J usage is TRBJ1-1; D may be TRBD1 (6 bases). The V end lost 0 bases, the J end lost 6 bases, and 20 bases lay between the germline ends. The length of the CDR3 is 17 residues. The V gene's germline CDR1 is LNHDA and CDR2 SQIVND (reference sequence). This chain's CDR3 is CASSIDRTGTPSPEAFF. DNA of the CDR3: TGTGCCAGTAGTATAGATCGTACCGGGACACCTTCCCCTGAAGCTTTCTTT.

J is TRBJ2-7 and V is TRBV7-6; D gene ambiguous. Deletions cut 7 bases from V and 8 bases from J, with 27 bases between. The CDR3 length is 16 residues. The germline V gene encodes CDR1 SGHVS and CDR2 FNYEAQ. The chain's CDR3 is CASISARYSQSFQQYF. CDR3 nucleotides: TGTGCCAGCATCTCGGCCCGGTACAGCCAGTCCTTCCAGCAGTACTTC.